This TCR beta chain was sequenced in a study of blood T cells in healthy people across ages. On this clonotype itself: The antigen is undetermined.

The CDR3 spans 15 residues. Germline-derived CDR1 and CDR2 are SGHTA and FQGNSA. V dropped 5 bases and J dropped 7; count of bases not matched to a gene: 8. Whole-study results and caveats: Fewer expanded clones and more diversity marked long-lived versus aged donors.

Alongside a J-beta primer mix, a sample-barcoded 5' primer served in a second PCR lasting about 7 to 11 cycles. TCRdb independently ran MiXCR on the 5' RACE reads; one entry per CDR3 protein. The sample has about 780,000 distinct CDR3 sequences; less than 60% are singletons. Each sample had at least 6.5 million PBMCs isolated. V is TRBV7-2 and J is TRBJ2-1, with 10 nucleotides matching TRBD2. Input material: blood. This clonotype originated in a man at least 80 years old in good health. The CDR3 reads CASSVVGLALNEQFF. The CDR3 DNA sequence: TGTGCCAGCAGCGTAGTGGGACTAGCGTTGAATGAGCAGTTCTTC.